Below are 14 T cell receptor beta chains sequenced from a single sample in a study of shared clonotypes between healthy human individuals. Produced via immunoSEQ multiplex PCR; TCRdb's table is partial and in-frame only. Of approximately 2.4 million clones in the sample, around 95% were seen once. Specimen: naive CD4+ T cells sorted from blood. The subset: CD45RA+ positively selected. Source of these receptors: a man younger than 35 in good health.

For the CDR3, the DNA is TGCGCCAGCAGCTTGGCCGGAACTAGCGGTTTCTACACAGATACGCAGTATTTT. Protein: CASSLAGTSGFYTDTQYF. The J gene is TRBJ2-3, the V gene TRBV5-1; TRBD2 matches at 8 bases. Unmatched junction bases numbered 11, after V lost 0 bases and J lost 2 bases. This CDR3 is built from 18 residues. Looked up from germline, CDR1 is SGHRS and CDR2 is YFSETQ.

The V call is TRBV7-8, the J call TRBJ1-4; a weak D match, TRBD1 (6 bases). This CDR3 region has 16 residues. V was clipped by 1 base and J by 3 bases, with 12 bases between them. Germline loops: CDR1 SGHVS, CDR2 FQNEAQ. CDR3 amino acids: CASSLGAAGANEKLFF. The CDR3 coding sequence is TGTGCCAGCAGCTTAGGTGCAGCAGGGGCTAATGAAAAACTGTTTTTT.

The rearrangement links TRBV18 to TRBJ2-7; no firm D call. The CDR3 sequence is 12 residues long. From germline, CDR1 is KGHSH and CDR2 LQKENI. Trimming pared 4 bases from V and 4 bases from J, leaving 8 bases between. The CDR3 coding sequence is TGTGCCAGCTCACTCAGTGAGTACGAGCAGTACTTC. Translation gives CASSLSEYEQYF.

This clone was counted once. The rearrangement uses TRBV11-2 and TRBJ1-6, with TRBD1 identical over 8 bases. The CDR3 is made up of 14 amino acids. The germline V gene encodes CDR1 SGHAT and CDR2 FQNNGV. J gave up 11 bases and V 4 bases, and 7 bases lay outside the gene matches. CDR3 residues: CASSSGQGRPPLHF. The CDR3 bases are TGTGCCAGCAGCTCCGGACAGGGTCGTCCACCCCTCCACTTT.

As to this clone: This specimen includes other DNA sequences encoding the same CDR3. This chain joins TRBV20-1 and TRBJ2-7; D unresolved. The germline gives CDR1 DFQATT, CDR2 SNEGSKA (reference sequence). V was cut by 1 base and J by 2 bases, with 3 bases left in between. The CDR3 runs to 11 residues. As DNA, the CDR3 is TGCAGTGCTAGAGTAACCTACGAGCAGTACTTC. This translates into CSARVTYEQYF.

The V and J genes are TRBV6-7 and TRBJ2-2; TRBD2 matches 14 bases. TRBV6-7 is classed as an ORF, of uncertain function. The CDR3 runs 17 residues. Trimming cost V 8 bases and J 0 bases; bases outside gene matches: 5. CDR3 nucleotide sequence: TGTGCCAGCGGCGGACTAGCGGGGGGATCGAACACCGGGGAGCTGTTTTTT. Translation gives CASGGLAGGSNTGELFF.

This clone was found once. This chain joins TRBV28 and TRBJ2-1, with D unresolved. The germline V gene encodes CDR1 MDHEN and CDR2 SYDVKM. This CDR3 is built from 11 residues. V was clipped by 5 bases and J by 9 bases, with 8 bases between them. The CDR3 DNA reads TGTGCCAGCAGTACACCTCGTGAGCAGTTCTTC. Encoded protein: CASSTPREQFF.

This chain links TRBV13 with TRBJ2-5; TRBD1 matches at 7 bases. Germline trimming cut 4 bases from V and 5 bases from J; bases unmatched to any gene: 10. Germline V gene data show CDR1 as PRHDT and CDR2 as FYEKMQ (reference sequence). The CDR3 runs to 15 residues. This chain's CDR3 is CASSSQYGQVETQYF. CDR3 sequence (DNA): TGTGCCAGCAGCTCGCAATACGGACAGGTGGAGACCCAGTACTTC. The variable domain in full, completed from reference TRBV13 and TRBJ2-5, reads AAGVIQSPRHLIKEKRETATLKCYPIPRHDTVYWYQQGPGQDPQFLISFYEKMQSDKGSIPDRFSAQQFSDYHSELNMSSLELGDSALYFCASSSQYGQVETQYFGPGTRLLVL.

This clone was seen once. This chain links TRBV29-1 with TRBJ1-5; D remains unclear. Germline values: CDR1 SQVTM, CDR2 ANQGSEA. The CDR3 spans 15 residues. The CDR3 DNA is TGCACCCGTTGGACCGCGGGGTATAGCAATCAGCCCCAGCATTTT. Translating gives CTRWTAGYSNQPQHF.

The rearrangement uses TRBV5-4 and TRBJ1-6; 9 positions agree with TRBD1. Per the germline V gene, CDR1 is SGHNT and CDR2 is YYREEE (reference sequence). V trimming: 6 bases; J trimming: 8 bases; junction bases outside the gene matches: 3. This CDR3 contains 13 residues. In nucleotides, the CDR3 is TGTGCCAGCATGGGACAGGGCGATTCACCCCTCCACTTT. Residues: CASMGQGDSPLHF.

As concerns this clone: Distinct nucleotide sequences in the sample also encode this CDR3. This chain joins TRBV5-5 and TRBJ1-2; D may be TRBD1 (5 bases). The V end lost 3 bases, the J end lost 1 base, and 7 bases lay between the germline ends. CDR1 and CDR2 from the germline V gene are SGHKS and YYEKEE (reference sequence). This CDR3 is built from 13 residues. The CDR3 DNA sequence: TGTGCCAGCAGCTCGCAGGGTAACTATGGCTACACCTTC. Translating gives CASSSQGNYGYTF.

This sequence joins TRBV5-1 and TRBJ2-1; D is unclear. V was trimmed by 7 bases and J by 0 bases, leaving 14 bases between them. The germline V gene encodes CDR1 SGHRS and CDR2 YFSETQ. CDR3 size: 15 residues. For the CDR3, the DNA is TGCGCCAGCGCCCGTCCCGGCGACTCCTACAATGAGCAGTTCTTC. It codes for CASARPGDSYNEQFF.

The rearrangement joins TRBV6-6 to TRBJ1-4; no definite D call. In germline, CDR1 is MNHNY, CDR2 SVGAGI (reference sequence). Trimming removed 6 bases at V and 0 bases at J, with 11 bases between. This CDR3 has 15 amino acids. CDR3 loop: CASSYAGATNEKLFF. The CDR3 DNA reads TGTGCCAGCAGCTACGCGGGAGCAACTAATGAAAAACTGTTTTTT.

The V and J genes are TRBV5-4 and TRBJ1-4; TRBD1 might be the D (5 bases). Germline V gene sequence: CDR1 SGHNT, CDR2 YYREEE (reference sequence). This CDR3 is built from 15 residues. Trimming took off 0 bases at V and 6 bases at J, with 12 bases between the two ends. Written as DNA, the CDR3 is TGTGCCAGCAGCTTGGCGTCAGGGATCGATGAAAAACTGTTTTTT. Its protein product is CASSLASGIDEKLFF.